This T cell receptor beta chain comes out of a study of tumor-infiltrating lymphocytes in oesophageal squamous cell carcinoma (dated by TCRdb to about 2016). V is cut back by 5 bases and J by 13 bases, with 14 bases in the junction unmatched. From its cysteine to its phenylalanine, the CDR3 spans 15 amino acids. Only the CDR3 DNA is retained, 45 bases long and in frame from the first base. According to the germline V gene, CDR1 reads MNHEY and CDR2 reads SVGEGT. Comment on this clonotype: The target of this receptor is not known. Base qualities are not at hand, and no much larger clone is one base apart.

Library creation used PCR. The sample was run on an Illumina HiSeq 2000. Using fastp trimming at Q25 and MiXCR clonotype assembly, TCRdb reanalyzed the public sequencing data and kept in-frame beta chains. Each entry merges the rows of one CDR3 protein and shows their most common DNA and genes. Recorded for this sample are fewer than 15,000 distinct CDR3 sequences; about half of them occurred a single time. 9% to 13% of the sample is held by the ten biggest clonotypes. This receptor was taken from a female donor with esophageal squamous cell carcinoma. The chain is assembled from TRBV6-2 or TRBV6-3 and TRBJ2-4, and TRBD1 matches 10 of the central bases. Sequenced material: blood. CDR3 loop: CASSETRQGAGEQYF. The DNA reads as follows: TGTGCCAGCAGTGAAACTCGACAGGGGGCGGGAGAGCAGTACTTC.